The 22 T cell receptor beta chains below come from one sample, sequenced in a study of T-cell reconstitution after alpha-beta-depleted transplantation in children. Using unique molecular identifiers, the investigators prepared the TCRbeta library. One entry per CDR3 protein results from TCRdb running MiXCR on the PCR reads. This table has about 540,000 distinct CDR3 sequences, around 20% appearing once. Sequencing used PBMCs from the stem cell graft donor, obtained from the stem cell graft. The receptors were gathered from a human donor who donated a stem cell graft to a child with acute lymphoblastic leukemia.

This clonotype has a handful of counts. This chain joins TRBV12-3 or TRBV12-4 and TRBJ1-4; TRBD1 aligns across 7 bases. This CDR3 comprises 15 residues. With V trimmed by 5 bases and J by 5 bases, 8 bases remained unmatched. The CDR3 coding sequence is TGTGCCAGCAGTCGTCGACAGGGCGTAAATGAAAAACTGTTTTTT. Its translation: CASSRRQGVNEKLFF.

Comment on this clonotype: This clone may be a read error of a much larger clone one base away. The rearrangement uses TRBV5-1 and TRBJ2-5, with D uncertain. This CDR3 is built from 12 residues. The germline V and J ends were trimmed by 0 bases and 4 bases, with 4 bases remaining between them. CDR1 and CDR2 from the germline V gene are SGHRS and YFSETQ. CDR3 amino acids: CASSLDLETQYF. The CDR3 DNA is TGCGCCAGCAGCTTGGACCTAGAGACCCAGTACTTC.

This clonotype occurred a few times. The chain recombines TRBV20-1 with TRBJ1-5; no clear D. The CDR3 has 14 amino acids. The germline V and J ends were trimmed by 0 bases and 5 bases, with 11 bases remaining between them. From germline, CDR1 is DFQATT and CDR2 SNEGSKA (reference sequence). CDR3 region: CSARDREHHQPQHF. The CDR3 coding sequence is TGCAGTGCTAGAGATCGGGAACACCATCAGCCCCAGCATTTT.

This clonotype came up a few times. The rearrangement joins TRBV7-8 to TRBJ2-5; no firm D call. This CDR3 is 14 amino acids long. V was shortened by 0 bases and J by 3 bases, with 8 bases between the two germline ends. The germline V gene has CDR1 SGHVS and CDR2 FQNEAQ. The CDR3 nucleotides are TGTGCCAGCAGCTTAGCGCGCGTCAAAGAGACCCAGTACTTC. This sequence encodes CASSLARVKETQYF.

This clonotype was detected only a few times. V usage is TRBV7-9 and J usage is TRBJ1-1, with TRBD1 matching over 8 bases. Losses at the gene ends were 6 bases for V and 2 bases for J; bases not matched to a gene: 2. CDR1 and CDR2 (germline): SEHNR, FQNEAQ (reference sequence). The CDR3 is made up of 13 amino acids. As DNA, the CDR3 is TGTGCCAGCAGGGGACAGGTTAACACTGAAGCTTTCTTT. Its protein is CASRGQVNTEAFF.

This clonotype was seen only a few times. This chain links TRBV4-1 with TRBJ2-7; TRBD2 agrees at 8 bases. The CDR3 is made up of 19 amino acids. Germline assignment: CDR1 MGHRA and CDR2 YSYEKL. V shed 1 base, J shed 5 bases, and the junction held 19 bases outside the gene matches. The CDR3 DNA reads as TGCGCCAGCAGCCAAGGCCCTTCTGATCCGGGACTAGGAAGCCACGAGCAGTACTTC. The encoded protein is CASSQGPSDPGLGSHEQYF.

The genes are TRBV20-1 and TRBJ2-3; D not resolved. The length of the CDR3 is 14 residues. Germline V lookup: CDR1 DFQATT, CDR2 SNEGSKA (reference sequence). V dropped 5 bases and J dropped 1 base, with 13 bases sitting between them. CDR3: CSAYRSTRTDTQYF. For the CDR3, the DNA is TGCAGTGCTTACAGATCTACTCGCACAGATACGCAGTATTTT.

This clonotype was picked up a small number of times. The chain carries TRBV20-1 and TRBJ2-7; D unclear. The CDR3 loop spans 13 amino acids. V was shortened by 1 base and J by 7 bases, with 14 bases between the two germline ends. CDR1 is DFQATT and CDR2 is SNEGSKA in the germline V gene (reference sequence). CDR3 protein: CSARGSSLREQYF. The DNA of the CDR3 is TGCAGTGCTAGAGGAAGTAGCCTCCGAGAGCAGTACTTC.

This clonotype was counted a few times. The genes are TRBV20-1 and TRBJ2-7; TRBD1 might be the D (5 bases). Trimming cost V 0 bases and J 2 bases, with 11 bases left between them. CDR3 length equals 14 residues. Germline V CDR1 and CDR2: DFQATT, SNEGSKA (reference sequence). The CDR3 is CSAREAGLTYEQYF. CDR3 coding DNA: TGCAGTGCTAGAGAGGCAGGGCTCACCTACGAGCAGTACTTC.

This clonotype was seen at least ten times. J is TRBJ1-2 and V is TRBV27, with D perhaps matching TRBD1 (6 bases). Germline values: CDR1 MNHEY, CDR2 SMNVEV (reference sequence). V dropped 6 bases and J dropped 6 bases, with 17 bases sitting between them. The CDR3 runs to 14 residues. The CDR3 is CASRSLTGSNGYTF. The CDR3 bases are TGTGCCAGCAGGTCCCTTACAGGGAGCAATGGCTACACCTTC.

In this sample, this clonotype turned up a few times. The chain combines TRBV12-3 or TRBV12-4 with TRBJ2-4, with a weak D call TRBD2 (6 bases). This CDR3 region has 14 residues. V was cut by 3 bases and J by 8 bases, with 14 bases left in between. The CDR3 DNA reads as TGTGCCAGCAGTTTTATCTCGGGGGAGGACATTCAGTACTTC. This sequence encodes CASSFISGEDIQYF.

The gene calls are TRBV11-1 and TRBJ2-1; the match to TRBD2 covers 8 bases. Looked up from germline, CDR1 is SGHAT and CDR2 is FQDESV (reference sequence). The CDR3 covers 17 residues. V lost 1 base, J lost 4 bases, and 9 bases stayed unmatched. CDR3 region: CASSLGLAGLGYNEQFF. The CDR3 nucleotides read TGTGCCAGCAGCTTAGGGCTAGCGGGCTTGGGATACAATGAGCAGTTCTTC.

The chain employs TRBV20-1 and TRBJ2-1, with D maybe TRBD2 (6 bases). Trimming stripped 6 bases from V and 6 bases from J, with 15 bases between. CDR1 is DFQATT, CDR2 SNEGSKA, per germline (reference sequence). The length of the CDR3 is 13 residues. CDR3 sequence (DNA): TGCAGTGCCTTCAGGCCCGGGGGCAATGAGCAGTTCTTC. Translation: CSAFRPGGNEQFF.

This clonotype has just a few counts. Here the CDR3 DNA reads TGTGCCAGCAGGCCCAACAGCCCAACTAATGAAAAACTGTTTTTT. Protein: CASRPNSPTNEKLFF. V gene TRBV27 combines with J gene TRBJ1-4; unclear D gene. The V end was cut by 6 bases, the J end by 0 bases, with 11 bases between. CDR3 length: 15 residues. CDR1 and CDR2 from the germline V gene are MNHEY and SMNVEV (reference sequence). The whole variable domain, remainder taken from reference TRBV27 and TRBJ1-4, is EAQVTQNPRYLITVTGKKLTVTCSQNMNHEYMSWYRQDPGLGLRQIYYSMNVEVTDKGDVPEGYKVSRKEKRNFPLILESPSPNQTSLYFCASRPNSPTNEKLFFGSGTQLSVL.

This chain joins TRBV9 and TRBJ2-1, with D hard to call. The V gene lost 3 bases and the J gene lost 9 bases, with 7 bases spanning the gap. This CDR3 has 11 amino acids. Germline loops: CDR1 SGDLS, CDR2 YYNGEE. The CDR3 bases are TGTGCCAGCAGCGACCCGGGTGAGCAGTTCTTC. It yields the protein CASSDPGEQFF.

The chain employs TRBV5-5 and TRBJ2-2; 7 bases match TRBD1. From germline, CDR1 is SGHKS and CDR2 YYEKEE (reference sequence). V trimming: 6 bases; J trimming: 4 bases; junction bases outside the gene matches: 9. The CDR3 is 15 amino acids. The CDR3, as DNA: TGTGCCAGCATTGGGGTACAGGGGAGCACCGGGGAGCTGTTTTTT. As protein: CASIGVQGSTGELFF. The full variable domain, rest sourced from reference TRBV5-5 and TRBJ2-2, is DAGVTQSPTHLIKTRGQQVTLRCSPISGHKSVSWYQQVLGQGPQFIFQYYEKEERGRGNFPDRFSARQFPNYSSELNVNALLLGDSALYLCASIGVQGSTGELFFGEGSRLTVL.

The CDR3: CASSPTGGTGYTF. Written as DNA, the CDR3 is TGTGCCAGCAGCCCTACAGGGGGCACGGGCTACACCTTC. The V gene is TRBV7-9, the J gene TRBJ1-2, with TRBD1 identical over 9 bases. Germline CDR1 is SEHNR and CDR2 is FQNEAQ (reference sequence). The CDR3 extends over 13 amino acids. The V gene end was trimmed by 5 bases and the J gene end by 8 bases; junction bases not matched to a gene: 6.

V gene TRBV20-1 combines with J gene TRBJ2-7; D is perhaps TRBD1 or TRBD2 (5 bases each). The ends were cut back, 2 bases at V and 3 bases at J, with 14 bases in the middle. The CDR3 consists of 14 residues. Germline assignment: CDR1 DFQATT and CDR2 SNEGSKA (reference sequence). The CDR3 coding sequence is TGCAGTGCTAGATGGGTTGACAGCGGCTACGAGCAGTACTTC. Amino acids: CSARWVDSGYEQYF.

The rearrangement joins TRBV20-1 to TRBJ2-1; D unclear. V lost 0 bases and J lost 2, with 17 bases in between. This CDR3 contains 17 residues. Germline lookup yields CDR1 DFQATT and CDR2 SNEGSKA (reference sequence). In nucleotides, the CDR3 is TGCAGTGCTAGAGATTTTTGGACGCCCGGACCCTACAATGAGCAGTTCTTC. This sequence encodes CSARDFWTPGPYNEQFF.

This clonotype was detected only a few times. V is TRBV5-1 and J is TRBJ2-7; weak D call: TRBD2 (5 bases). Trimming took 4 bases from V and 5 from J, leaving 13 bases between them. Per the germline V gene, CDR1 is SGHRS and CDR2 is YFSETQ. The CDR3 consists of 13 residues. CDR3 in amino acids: CASSAGLPDEQYF. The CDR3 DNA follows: TGCGCCAGCAGCGCTGGACTCCCCGACGAGCAGTACTTC.

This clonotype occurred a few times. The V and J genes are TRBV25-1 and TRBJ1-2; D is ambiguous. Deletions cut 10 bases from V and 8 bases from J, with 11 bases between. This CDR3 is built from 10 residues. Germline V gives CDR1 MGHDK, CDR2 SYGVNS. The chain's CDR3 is CATLSEGYTF. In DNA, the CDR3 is TGTGCCACTCTCAGTGAGGGCTACACCTTC.

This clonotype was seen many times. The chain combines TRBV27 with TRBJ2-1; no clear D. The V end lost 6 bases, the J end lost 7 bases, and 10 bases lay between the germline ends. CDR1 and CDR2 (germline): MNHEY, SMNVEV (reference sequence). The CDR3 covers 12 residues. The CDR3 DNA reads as TGTGCCAGCAGCTTGCGACCAAATGAGCAGTTCTTC. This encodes CASSLRPNEQFF.